What follows is one TCR beta chain and its context. What it binds is not known. Assay: immunoSEQ multiplex PCR; the TCRdb copy retains only in-frame clones and omits some. The sample has 20,000 or so clones; more than 65% are singletons. This sample was included in a study of graft-versus-host responses after intestinal transplantation. Across the whole study: Multivisceral, liver-intestinal, or isolated intestinal transplants were received by the recipients.

Study results and limitations: Recipient marrow held GvH clones, some first seen in ileum or blood. Circulating GvH clone levels at their peak were associated with HvG declines (early post-transplant).

CDR1 and CDR2 (germline): MNHNS, SASEGT. V was pared by 6 bases and J by 4 bases, with 2 bases of the junction left unmatched. The CDR3 has 15 residues. This TCR was sampled from a human patient who received an intestinal transplant, so some T cells may come from the graft donor. The source material was PBMCs, sampled 14 days after transplant. J is TRBJ2-3 and V is TRBV6-1, with 15 bases identical to TRBD2. The CDR3 nucleotides are TGTGCCAGCAGCGGACTAGCGGGAGGGCCAGATACGCAGTATTTT. This codes for CASSGLAGGPDTQYF.